What follows is one T cell receptor beta chain and its context. No cognate antigen has been identified for it. Qualities for individual bases were not recorded, and no much larger clone is one base off. The immunoSEQ Assay, a bias-controlled multiplex PCR, was used to amplify TCRbeta CDR3 regions from genomic DNA. For the original study's pipeline: Nucleated cell counts per sample were estimated from amplification of reference gene primers within the assay. To quantify the absolute abundance of each unique TCRbeta CDR3 rearrangement, sequence reads were collapsed and filtered. Productive Simpson clonality was computed per sample as the square root of Simpson's diversity index over productive rearrangements. The table comes from immuneACCESS by way of TCRdb, which keeps in-frame sequences with V and J called. Part of the clones is missing from these tables; in studies checked, under half for an unresolved V gene and the rest for unknown reasons. V and J calls and clone size follow that table, whereas D and trimming were derived from the DNA. The sample table contains 130,000 or so clones; only one count was recorded for around 78% of them. Of the sample, 10% to 11% falls within the top ten clones.

Trimming at the junction amounts to 6 bases on V and 0 bases on J, and the germline ends lie 12 bases apart. According to the germline V gene, CDR1 reads MNHEY and CDR2 reads SVGAGI. From the cysteine through the phenylalanine, the CDR3 covers 15 amino acids. The sequence is cut down to CDR3 DNA, 45 bases in frame from base 1. The sample is drawn from a study of blood T cell repertoires in COVID-19 (dated by TCRdb to 2018 to 2020). Regarding the complete study: The collaborator samples originated in the United States, Italy and Spain and spanned the acute and convalescent phases of COVID-19. The prospective study material was composed of cDNA or gDNA derived from T cells, B-cell-depleted T cells, or PBMCs. The dataset comprised deeply sampled blood TCRbeta repertoires from subjects exposed to, actively infected with, or recovered from COVID-19. The repertoires were released in a freely available public database intended as a resource for research on the immune response to SARS-CoV-2. The samples were drawn from two sources: the first 160 participants of the ongoing ImmuneRACE study, and fewer than 1,500 subjects contributed by 6 global collaborators. A de-identified subject ID, COVID-19 status, age in years and sex were almost always included in the sample metadata. Where available, HLA class I and class II types were obtained from metadata supplied by the sample provider rather than from assay-based typing. Results the study describes overall, beyond this receptor: Clinical and demographic metadata were provided uncurated, with the amount varying by source and participant.

Collaborating institutions collected whole blood in K2EDTA tubes following their own protocols. For TCRbeta analysis, collaborators shipped samples as frozen whole blood, isolated PBMCs, or DNA extracted from either of those sample types. The specimen sequenced was peripheral blood. Recombination linked TRBV6-5 to TRBJ1-5, with TRBD1 perhaps the D gene, on 5 matching bases. The TCR originated in a human donor in a cohort sampled during active COVID-19. CDR3 loop: CASSRRQGSNQPQHF. The nucleotides are TGTGCCAGCAGCAGGCGGCAGGGTAGCAATCAGCCCCAGCATTTT.